This record looks at one T cell receptor (beta chain) sequence and its context. Its specificity is not known. PCR involved 60 Vbeta and 13 Jbeta primers. Source study methods: About 10 million of tens of millions of unique TCR beta chains were shared, per a later count. Repertoires were generated with immunoSEQ multiplex PCR, while TCRdb's copy carries only in-frame clones and drops some. The V and J calls and clone size are taken from that table; D and trimming were inferred from the DNA. The sample includes under 100,000 clones, roughly 80% seen only once; the top ten take about an eighth. The data were obtained in a study of cytomegalovirus exposure and HLA in healthy donors. CDR3 length equals 17 residues. V shed 0 bases and J 2 bases; nucleotides not matched to a gene: 7. Germline CDR1 reads LGHNA; CDR2 reads YNFKEQ. Findings of the study overall: Many donors carried some public TCRs, although rarity characterized most TCR sequences. An Asian-associated ancestry cluster reportedly showed fewer N-insertions than the roughly 700-donor mean in a later analysis. The only immune exposure information that was available was CMV serostatus.

The chain carries TRBV4-2 and TRBJ2-5; 9 positions match TRBD2. The sample consisted of PBMCs. This receptor was taken from a human donor in good health. The CDR3 spells CASSQDQASGAQETQYF. CDR3 DNA sequence: TGTGCCAGCAGCCAAGATCAGGCTAGCGGGGCACAAGAGACCCAGTACTTC.